The 2 T cell receptor beta chains given below trace back to one sample, sequenced in a study of T cell responses to AZD1222 COVID-19 vaccine. Only in-frame clones appear in the TCRdb table, and some are missing; sequencing was by immunoSEQ multiplex PCR. The table includes 84,000 or so clones, 70% to 90% detected once. Material: peripheral blood, obtained on day 0 of AZD1222 vaccination. The receptors come from an adult in good health.

This chain uses TRBV6-2 or TRBV6-3 with TRBJ2-1, with 8 bases aligning to TRBD2. Germline CDR1 reads MNHEY; CDR2 reads SVGEGT. V was clipped by 2 bases and J by 12 bases; unmatched bases: 9. This CDR3 comprises 14 residues. The CDR3 loop reads CASSYLFGGAWQFF. The DNA of the CDR3 is TGTGCCAGCAGTTACCTGTTCGGGGGGGCTTGGCAGTTCTTC.

This clone was picked up one time. This chain connects TRBV2 to TRBJ2-2; tentatively, D is TRBD2 (5 bases). The CDR3 consists of 13 residues. In germline, CDR1 is SNHLY, CDR2 FYNNEI. V was shortened by 9 bases and J by 8 bases, with 16 bases between the two germline ends. DNA of the CDR3: TGTGCCAGTACTCGAGGGCCCCTAGGGGAGCTGTTTTTT. This gives the protein CASTRGPLGELFF.